A single sample gave rise to the 13 T cell receptor beta chains below, sequenced in a study of blood T cell repertoires in COVID-19. Clones were sequenced by immunoSEQ multiplex PCR, and TCRdb holds only the in-frame ones, with some missing. Among 250,000 to 300,000 clones listed, roughly 90% were seen once. The sequenced sample was peripheral blood. All receptors derive from a woman in her sixties with acute or convalescent COVID-19.

The chain links TRBV27 to TRBJ2-7; 9 nucleotides line up with TRBD1. This CDR3 contains 14 residues. The germline CDR1 and CDR2 sequences are MNHEY and SMNVEV (reference sequence). V lost 6 bases and J lost 7; bases outside the gene matches: 10. The CDR3 DNA reads TGTGCCAGCAGCCACGGACAGGGGCTTCGGGAGCAGTACTTC. Protein sequence: CASSHGQGLREQYF.

The sample holds a few counts of this clone. The V and J genes are TRBV5-1 and TRBJ2-7; D gene ambiguous. V was cut by 0 bases and J by 0 bases, with 7 bases left in between. CDR3 length equals 14 residues. In germline, CDR1 is SGHRS, CDR2 YFSETQ. The CDR3 loop is CASSLDSFSYEQYF. In DNA form, the CDR3 reads TGCGCCAGCAGCTTGGACTCCTTCTCCTACGAGCAGTACTTC.

V usage is TRBV3-1 (or the pseudogene TRBV3-2) and J usage is TRBJ1-1, with 9 bases fitting TRBD1. Germline V gene sequence: CDR1 LGHDT, CDR2 YNNKEL (reference sequence). The junction had 0 bases not matched to a gene; V was cut back by 3 bases and J by 7 bases. This CDR3 comprises 12 residues. The CDR3 sequence is CASSQGQGEAFF. CDR3 coding DNA: TGTGCCAGCAGCCAGGGACAGGGTGAAGCTTTCTTT.

The chain is built from TRBV7-2 and TRBJ1-4, with 11 bases identical to TRBD1. Germline V gene data show CDR1 as SGHTA and CDR2 as FQGNSA. This CDR3 spans 18 amino acids. J lost 0 bases, V lost 5 bases, and 8 bases had no gene match. CDR3 nucleotides: TGTGCCAGCAGCACTTACAGGACAGGGGGCGCAACTAATGAAAAACTGTTTTTT. It yields the protein CASSTYRTGGATNEKLFF.

This rearrangement joins TRBV4-3 to TRBJ2-7, with TRBD2 identical over 14 bases. CDR1 is LGHNA and CDR2 is YSLEER in the germline V gene. V lost 3 bases to trimming and J lost 7 bases; unmatched junction nucleotides: 5. The CDR3 extends over 15 amino acids. The CDR3: CASSHLTSGGVEQYF. The CDR3 coding sequence is TGCGCCAGCAGCCACCTGACTAGCGGGGGGGTAGAGCAGTACTTC.

The rearrangement joins TRBV19 to TRBJ2-3; D possibly corresponds to TRBD1 (5 bases). CDR1 and CDR2 from the germline V gene are LNHDA and SQIVND (reference sequence). This CDR3 spans 15 amino acids. Trimming left V 6 bases short and J 0 bases short, with 13 bases between. CDR3 DNA sequence: TGTGCCAGTAGCTCACAGGACCCTAGCACAGATACGCAGTATTTT. Amino acid sequence: CASSSQDPSTDTQYF.

This clone was seen just once. V is TRBV28 and J is TRBJ2-2; 12 nucleotides agree with TRBD1. There are 18 residues in the CDR3. The germline V gene encodes CDR1 MDHEN and CDR2 SYDVKM. Trimming cost V 7 bases and J 4 bases; bases outside gene matches: 13. The CDR3 bases are TGTGCCAGCACCTACCCTTGGGGGACAGGGGGCTTCACCGGGGAGCTGTTTTTT. Its protein is CASTYPWGTGGFTGELFF.

The J gene is TRBJ1-4, the V gene TRBV5-6; unclear D gene. From germline, CDR1 is SGHDT and CDR2 YYEEEE. Trimming left V 3 bases short and J 8 bases short, with 11 bases between. The CDR3 runs to 13 residues. CDR3: CASSSLSVEKLFF. The CDR3 DNA reads as TGTGCCAGCAGCTCCCTGAGCGTCGAAAAACTGTTTTTT.

The chain couples TRBV6-4 to TRBJ1-1; a weak D match, TRBD1 (6 bases). Germline V gene lookup returns CDR1 MRHNA and CDR2 SNTAGT. The CDR3 loop spans 12 amino acids. The V end lost 4 bases, the J end lost 4 bases, and 7 bases lay between the germline ends. DNA of the CDR3: TGTGCCAGCAGTGCGGACAGCACTGAAGCTTTCTTT. Its protein product is CASSADSTEAFF.

The chain employs TRBV28 and TRBJ2-7; a weak D match, TRBD1 (6 bases). CDR1 and CDR2 (germline): MDHEN, SYDVKM. The CDR3 spans 14 residues. V dropped 5 bases and J dropped 1 base, with 12 bases sitting between them. DNA for the CDR3: TGTGCCAGCAGTCCACAGGGCCTATCCTACGAGCAGTACTTC. This translates into CASSPQGLSYEQYF.

The chain has TRBV7-3 and TRBJ2-3, with TRBD2 matching over 9 bases. Germline loops: CDR1 SGHTA, CDR2 FQGTGA. CDR3 length: 15 amino acids. V lost 5 bases, J lost 5 bases, and 8 bases stayed unmatched. The CDR3 DNA reads as TGTGCCAGCAGCGGGAGCGGGAGGTATAGAGATACGCAGTATTTT. This codes for CASSGSGRYRDTQYF.

The chain couples TRBV5-1 to TRBJ1-2; 9 bases are shared with TRBD1. The V segment lost 4 bases and the J segment 4 bases; nucleotides outside the gene matches: 11. This CDR3 contains 16 residues. Looked up from germline, CDR1 is SGHRS and CDR2 is YFSETQ. The CDR3 sequence is CASSTTPMGQGYGYTF. CDR3 DNA: TGCGCCAGCAGCACTACGCCTATGGGACAGGGCTATGGCTACACCTTC.

J is TRBJ1-5 and V is TRBV6-5; TRBD1 matches at 8 bases. The CDR3 is made up of 15 amino acids. The V gene's germline CDR1 is MNHEY and CDR2 SVGAGI. Trimming cost V 7 bases and J 0 bases; bases outside gene matches: 5. CDR3 sequence reads: CASTRQGSSNQPQHF. CDR3 DNA: TGTGCCAGCACACGACAGGGGAGTAGCAATCAGCCCCAGCATTTT.